This T cell receptor beta chain comes out of a study of response to subunit inactivated influenza vaccine. The study, taken as a whole, reports: Only a handful of new T cells, the authors suggested, are recruited with each seasonal influenza vaccination.

This clonotype was observed a handful of times. Its antigen is unidentified. V was cut by 2 bases and J by 4 bases, with 13 bases left in between. This CDR3 contains 15 residues. CDR1 SGHRS and CDR2 YFSETQ come from the germline V gene. TCRdb redid the calling of the RT-PCR reads with MiXCR, one entry per CDR3 protein. The sample gives fewer than 700,000 distinct CDR3 sequences, over 10% of which show up once; about an eighth is in the top ten. The sequences come from PBMCs from blood, collected about 40 days after vaccination. This TCR was sampled from a middle-aged man who received an inactivated influenza vaccine. V and J are TRBV5-1 and TRBJ2-1; D gene ambiguous. CDR3: CASSFGTAKYNEQFF. CDR3 sequence (DNA): TGCGCCAGCAGCTTTGGTACGGCAAAGTACAATGAGCAGTTCTTC.